A single sample is the source of the 4 T cell receptor beta chains below, sequenced in a study of blood T cell repertoires in COVID-19 (dated by TCRdb to between 2020 and 2021). Library method: the immunoSEQ multiplex PCR assay. TCRdb took over this immuneACCESS table, retaining in-frame rearrangements with V and J assigned. Such tables are incomplete; in checked studies, under half of the missing clones stem from an unresolved V gene, and the remainder is unexplained. For this sample there are about 180,000 clones; about 81% appear just once. 10% to 15% of the sample comes from the top ten. The source material was peripheral blood. These receptors came from a woman at least 80 years old with COVID-19, enrolled during active disease.

This clone was detected only a few times. This rearrangement joins TRBV3-1 (or the pseudogene TRBV3-2) to TRBJ1-1; maybe TRBD1 (5 bases). This CDR3 spans 17 amino acids. The germline gives CDR1 LGHDT, CDR2 YNNKEL (reference sequence). Trimming stripped 1 base from V and 1 base from J, with 16 bases between. The CDR3 region is CASSQGRRVTGNTEAFF. The CDR3 DNA follows: TGTGCCAGCAGCCAAGGTAGGCGCGTTACAGGGAACACTGAAGCTTTCTTT.

The V and J genes are TRBV21-1 and TRBJ2-7; the D call TRBD1 from the table was never checked on the DNA. TRBV21-1 is shown as a pseudogene. The CDR3 spans 14 residues. CDR3 loop: CASSRRDRAYEQYF. The DNA for the CDR3 is TGTGCCAGCAGCCGCCGGGACAGGGCCTACGAGCAGTACTTC.

V gene TRBV5-1 combines with J gene TRBJ2-7; D ambiguous. The CDR3 is 13 residues long. Trimming shortened V by 0 bases and J by 2 bases, and 6 bases separated the two germline ends. The germline CDR1 and CDR2 sequences are SGHRS and YFSETQ. This chain's CDR3 is CASSLVGTYEQYF. In DNA, the CDR3 is TGCGCCAGCAGCTTGGTGGGCACCTACGAGCAGTACTTC. The whole variable domain, remainder taken from reference TRBV5-1 and TRBJ2-7, is KAGVTQTPRYLIKTRGQQVTLSCSPISGHRSVSWYQQTPGQGLQFLFEYFSETQRNKGNFPGRFSGRQFSNSRSEMNVSTLELGDSALYLCASSLVGTYEQYFGPGTRLTVT.

V gene TRBV11-2 combines with J gene TRBJ1-2; perhaps TRBD1 as D (6 bases). CDR3 length: 13 amino acids. Germline CDR1 reads SGHAT; CDR2 reads FQNNGV. V lost 8 bases, J lost 4 bases, and 14 bases lay in between. CDR3 residues: CASSTGKGYGYTF. The DNA for the CDR3 is TGTGCCAGCTCAACAGGGAAGGGCTATGGCTACACCTTC. The full variable domain, completed using reference TRBV11-2 and TRBJ1-2, is EAGVAQSPRYKIIEKRQSVAFWCNPISGHATLYWYQQILGQGPKLLIQFQNNGVVDDSQLPKDRFSAERLKGVDSTLKIQPAKLEDSAVYLCASSTGKGYGYTFGSGTRLTVV.